This T cell receptor (beta chain) was recorded in a study of blood T cell repertoires in COVID-19. Whole-study context: There were acute and convalescent COVID-19 samples, and they came from the United States, Italy and Spain. T cells, B-cell-depleted T cells, or PBMCs provided the cDNA or gDNA that served as material.

Per the original data handling: From reference gene primer amplification, estimates of nucleated cell counts were derived. Generated by immunoSEQ multiplex PCR, the TCRdb table keeps only in-frame clones and is missing some. The DNA was the basis for D and trimming; V, J and clone size are from that table. The sample lists hundreds of thousands of clones; about 87% were seen once. The CDR3 totals 11 residues. Looked up from germline, CDR1 is MNHEY and CDR2 is SVGEGT. V lost 5 bases, J lost 6 bases, and 5 bases lay in between. The J gene is TRBJ2-1, the V gene TRBV6-2 or TRBV6-3; D not certain. The receptor's source is a woman aged 25 to 45 who had recovered from COVID-19. The sequenced sample consisted of peripheral blood. The CDR3 bases are TGTGCCAGCAGTATCTCCAATGAGCAGTTCTTC. The encoded protein is CASSISNEQFF.